This entry describes one T cell receptor beta chain. This record belongs to a study of radiotherapy plus CTLA-4 blockade in lung cancer. The CDR3 runs 17 residues. J was trimmed by 0 bases and V by 5 bases; bases with no gene match: 10. The germline V gene has CDR1 WSHSY and CDR2 SAAADI. Assay used: immunoSEQ multiplex PCR; TCRdb lists only in-frame clones, some missing. The sample records about 95,000 clones, 75% to 90% being singletons. The J gene is TRBJ2-1, the V gene TRBV10-2; 7 nucleotides agree with TRBD2. The TCR originated in a human donor with non-small cell lung cancer who had a partial response to radiotherapy plus ipilimumab. Here the sequenced sample was peripheral blood, taken from a patient treated with radiotherapy plus ipilimumab. CDR3 amino acids: CASSRRLADSSYNEQFF. The DNA of the CDR3 is TGCGCCAGCAGTAGAAGGCTAGCGGATAGCTCCTACAATGAGCAGTTCTTC.